Listed below are T cell receptor beta chains from one sample, sequenced in a study of T cells in Graves' hyperthyroidism and ophthalmopathy. TCRdb ran MiXCR on the multiplex PCR reads and lists one entry per CDR3 protein. The profile covers a few hundred thousand distinct CDR3 sequences, with 13% appearing a single time and around 9.2% taken by the ten largest. Sequenced material: blood. These receptors came from a woman younger than 35 with Graves' hyperthyroidism. CDR3s include the opening cysteine and the closing phenylalanine or tryptophan.

v_call: TRBV6-2/TRBV6-3
cdr3_aa: CASSYGQGANTEAFF

v_call: TRBV28
cdr3_aa: CAMGLPGDDEQFF

v_call: TRBV27
cdr3_aa: CATGGAGETSATHQPQHF

v_call: TRBV19
cdr3_aa: CASSIGTSVTGELFF

v_call: TRBV6-1
cdr3_aa: CASSPQGSYNSPLHF

v_call: TRBV6-2/TRBV6-3
cdr3_aa: CASSYSSSDLTDTQYF

v_call: TRBV19
cdr3_aa: CASSTPMPGDYGYTF

v_call: TRBV7-3
cdr3_aa: CASSLTQDRTDTQYF

v_call: TRBV20-1
cdr3_aa: CSASLPGLAGGVNTGELFF

v_call: TRBV20-1
cdr3_aa: CSAFSPGSNEQFF

v_call: TRBV20-1
cdr3_aa: CSAKEELSGNTIYF

v_call: TRBV11-1
cdr3_aa: CASTALEWLGETQYF

v_call: TRBV5-1
cdr3_aa: CASSLDVAGAGETQYF

v_call: TRBV2
cdr3_aa: CASSDQGIRTEAFF

v_call: TRBV7-9
cdr3_aa: CASSLRPGTENTEAFF

v_call: TRBV7-2
cdr3_aa: CASSAMDRGRDTQYF

v_call: TRBV28
cdr3_aa: CASSSQDRVQETQYF

v_call: TRBV30
cdr3_aa: CAWSVGQPPTQYF

v_call: TRBV12-3/TRBV12-4
cdr3_aa: CASSLQAGEGDEQFF

v_call: TRBV7-9
cdr3_aa: CASSLQLNYEQYF

v_call: TRBV6-5
cdr3_aa: CASSYRQLVGRGHNSPLHF

v_call: TRBV28
cdr3_aa: CASSSPQGASGELFF

v_call: TRBV2
cdr3_aa: CASTPGGYTF

v_call: TRBV12-3/TRBV12-4
cdr3_aa: CASSLGRGLTDTQYF

v_call: TRBV7-6
cdr3_aa: CASSPFTGRQETQYF

v_call: TRBV13
cdr3_aa: CASSLLASGRWFTDTQYF

v_call: TRBV18
cdr3_aa: CASSLRTATTEAFF

v_call: TRBV7-9
cdr3_aa: CASSRQDAAEAFF

v_call: TRBV6-1
cdr3_aa: CASSPQGGSNSPLHF

v_call: TRBV7-2
cdr3_aa: CASSLVNNSPLHF

v_call: TRBV11-2
cdr3_aa: CASSSVRTGELFF

v_call: TRBV20-1
cdr3_aa: CSASSPDRNIQYF

v_call: TRBV9
cdr3_aa: CASSVADGFYEQYF

v_call: TRBV5-1
cdr3_aa: CASYPVQGGNEQFF

v_call: TRBV18
cdr3_aa: CASSTGAGANVLTF

v_call: TRBV12-3/TRBV12-4
cdr3_aa: CASSLGPGQGGQPQHF

v_call: TRBV11-2
cdr3_aa: CASSSVPGPYQPQHF

v_call: TRBV27
cdr3_aa: CASSLTGNPRGGQPQHF

v_call: TRBV2
cdr3_aa: CASSGRGRGSTEAFF

v_call: TRBV6-1
cdr3_aa: CASSEDSSSYNSPLHF

v_call: TRBV20-1
cdr3_aa: CSASAPTNEKLFF

v_call: TRBV5-6
cdr3_aa: CASSDQDSPDTQYF

v_call: TRBV20-1
cdr3_aa: CSAEQLKFNEQFF

v_call: TRBV2
cdr3_aa: CASSAGTINTGELFF

v_call: TRBV7-9
cdr3_aa: CASTKETVYGYTF

v_call: TRBV20-1
cdr3_aa: CSAQTGGAGYGYTF

v_call: TRBV5-6
cdr3_aa: CASSLAGTKETQYF

v_call: TRBV20-1
cdr3_aa: CSAIGQGGEPQHF

v_call: TRBV25-1
cdr3_aa: CASSAGNMNTEAFF

v_call: TRBV27
cdr3_aa: CASSLIGSGMYQETQYF